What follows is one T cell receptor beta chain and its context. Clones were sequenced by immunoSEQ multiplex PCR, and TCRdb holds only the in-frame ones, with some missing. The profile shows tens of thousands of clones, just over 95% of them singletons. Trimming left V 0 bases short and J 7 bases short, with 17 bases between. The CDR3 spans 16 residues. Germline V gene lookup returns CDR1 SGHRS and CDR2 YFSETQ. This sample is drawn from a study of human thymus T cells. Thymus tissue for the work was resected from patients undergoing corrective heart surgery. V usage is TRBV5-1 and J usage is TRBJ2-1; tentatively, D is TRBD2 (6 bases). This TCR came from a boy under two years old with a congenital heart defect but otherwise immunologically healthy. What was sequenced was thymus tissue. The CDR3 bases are TGCGCCAGCAGCTTGGTGGGCCGGGAGTGGGAGAATGAGCAGTTCTTC. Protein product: CASSLVGREWENEQFF. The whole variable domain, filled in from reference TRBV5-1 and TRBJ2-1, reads KAGVTQTPRYLIKTRGQQVTLSCSPISGHRSVSWYQQTPGQGLQFLFEYFSETQRNKGNFPGRFSGRQFSNSRSEMNVSTLELGDSALYLCASSLVGREWENEQFFGPGTRLTVL.